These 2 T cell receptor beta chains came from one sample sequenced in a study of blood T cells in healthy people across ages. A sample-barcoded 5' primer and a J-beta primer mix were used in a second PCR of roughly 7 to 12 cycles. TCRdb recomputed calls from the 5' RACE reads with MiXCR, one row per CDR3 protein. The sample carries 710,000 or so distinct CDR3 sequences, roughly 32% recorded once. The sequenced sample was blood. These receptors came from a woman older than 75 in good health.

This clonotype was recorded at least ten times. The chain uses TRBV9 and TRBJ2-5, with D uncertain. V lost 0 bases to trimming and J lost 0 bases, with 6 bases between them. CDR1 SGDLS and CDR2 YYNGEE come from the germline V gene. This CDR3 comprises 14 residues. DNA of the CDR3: TGTGCCAGCAGCGTAGAAGGGAACCAAGAGACCCAGTACTTC. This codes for CASSVEGNQETQYF.

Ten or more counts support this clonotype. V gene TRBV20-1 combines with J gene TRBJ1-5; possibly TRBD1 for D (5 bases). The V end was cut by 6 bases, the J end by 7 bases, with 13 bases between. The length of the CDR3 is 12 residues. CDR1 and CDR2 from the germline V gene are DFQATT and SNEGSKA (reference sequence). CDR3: CSAARGGQPQHF. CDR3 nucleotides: TGCAGTGCCGCCCGGGGGGGACAGCCCCAGCATTTT.